The rows below give T cell receptor beta chains drawn from one sample of a study of blood T cell repertoires in COVID-19. Produced via immunoSEQ multiplex PCR; TCRdb's table is partial and in-frame only. The sample carries 130,000 to 150,000 clones, approximately 84% recorded once. Specimen: peripheral blood. The source is an older woman with acute or convalescent COVID-19. Each CDR3 is given with its conserved first and last residue. Each record gives: J gene, clone size, V gene, D gene, CDR3 protein, CDR3 DNA. D genes are given only for firm matches. Expanded clones are given a class, and other clones once, few, many or no size at all.

>TRBJ1-2|.|TRBV7-2|TRBD1
CASSLETGYYSGYTF
TGTGCCAGCAGCTTAGAGACAGGGTATTATTCTGGCTACACCTTC
>TRBJ2-2|.|TRBV30|TRBD1
CAWRKFDRANTGELFF
TGTGCCTGGAGGAAATTCGACAGGGCGAACACCGGGGAGCTGTTTTTT
>TRBJ1-2|once|TRBV27|TRBD1
CASSFRVGQGVQGYTF
TGTGCCAGCAGTTTTAGGGTAGGACAGGGGGTACAGGGCTACACCTTC
>TRBJ1-1|.|TRBV2|TRBD1
CASGIFGQGTTEAFF
TGTGCCAGCGGTATTTTCGGACAGGGGACCACTGAAGCTTTCTTT
>TRBJ2-2|.|TRBV5-6|.
CASSLWRGTNTGELFF
TGTGCCAGCAGCTTGTGGCGGGGAACGAACACCGGGGAGCTGTTTTTT
>TRBJ2-7|.|TRBV11-2|.
CASSLRGWSNYEQYF
TGTGCCAGCAGCTTAAGAGGTTGGAGTAACTACGAGCAGTACTTC
>TRBJ2-1|once|TRBV11-3|TRBD2
CASTLPLREAKNEQFF
TGTGCCAGCACCCTCCCTTTACGGGAGGCAAAGAATGAGCAGTTCTTC
>TRBJ2-1|few|TRBV18|.
CASSPTTTAGEQFF
TGTGCCAGCTCACCAACGACTACCGCTGGTGAGCAGTTCTTC
>TRBJ2-2|.|TRBV4-1|TRBD2
CASNGGRAAGELFF
TGCGCCAGCAATGGGGGGAGGGCCGCCGGGGAGCTGTTTTTT
>TRBJ2-5|.|TRBV28|TRBD2
CASSPLAGAAETQYF
TGTGCCAGCAGTCCATTAGCGGGAGCCGCTGAGACCCAGTACTTC
>TRBJ2-7|few|TRBV28|TRBD2
CASSYNPSGKVYEQYF
TGTGCCAGCAGCTATAACCCTAGCGGGAAAGTCTACGAGCAGTACTTC
>TRBJ2-2|.|TRBV11-3|.
CASSLGGLGSPNTGELFF
TGTGCCAGCAGCTTAGGAGGGTTAGGCAGTCCGAACACCGGGGAGCTGTTTTTT
>TRBJ1-1|once|TRBV6-2/TRBV6-3|.
CASSLNEVEAFF
TGTGCCAGCAGCCTAAACGAGGTTGAAGCTTTCTTT
>TRBJ1-3|.|TRBV5-1|TRBD1
CASSYNVALPTGAFPGNTIYF
TGCGCCAGCAGCTATAATGTGGCTCTCCCGACAGGGGCATTCCCTGGAAACACCATATATTTT
>TRBJ2-1|.|TRBV5-1|TRBD2
CASKGTSVYNEQFF
TGCGCCAGCAAGGGGACTAGCGTCTACAATGAGCAGTTCTTC
>TRBJ1-1|.|TRBV30|TRBD1
CAWSVQGALVTEAFF
TGTGCCTGGAGTGTGCAGGGGGCATTAGTCACTGAAGCTTTCTTT
>TRBJ2-1|.|TRBV5-1|TRBD2
CASSSSSGTSRNEQFF
TGCGCCAGCAGCTCGTCTAGCGGGACATCGCGGAATGAGCAGTTCTTC
>TRBJ2-1|.|TRBV6-1|.
CASSDIGAPKTNEQFF
TGTGCCAGCAGTGATATAGGGGCCCCTAAGACCAATGAGCAGTTCTTC
>TRBJ2-5|once|TRBV11-2|.
CASSKGHRGGTTQETQYF
TGTGCCAGCAGCAAAGGGCATAGGGGCGGGACGACCCAAGAGACCCAGTACTTC
>TRBJ1-3|few|TRBV7-9|.
CASDGYGQGSSGNTIYF
TGTGCCAGCGACGGTTATGGGCAGGGATCGTCTGGAAACACCATATATTTT
>TRBJ1-4|few|TRBV14|.
CASSQEVGGVREKLFF
TGTGCCAGCAGCCAAGAGGTCGGGGGGGTTCGAGAAAAACTGTTTTTT
>TRBJ1-5|.|TRBV27|.
CASNEAGQPQHF
TGTGCCAGCAACGAAGCTGGTCAGCCCCAGCATTTT
>TRBJ2-2|.|TRBV19|.
CASKGSANTGELFF
TGTGCCAGTAAGGGTAGCGCGAACACCGGGGAGCTGTTTTTT